This T cell receptor beta chain is drawn from a study of blood T cell repertoires in COVID-19. Looking at the study overall: Whether acute or convalescent, the COVID-19 samples came from the United States, Italy and Spain. PBMCs, B-cell-depleted T cells, or T cells provided the cDNA or gDNA that made up the material.

Seattle's cohort entered during active infection and was followed longitudinally. The CDR3 consists of 14 residues. Germline V gene sequence: CDR1 SGHKS, CDR2 YYEKEE (reference sequence). V was trimmed by 0 bases and J by 8 bases, leaving 14 bases between them. Assay used: immunoSEQ multiplex PCR; TCRdb lists only in-frame clones, some missing. This repertoire shows a few hundred thousand clones, nearly 90% found once; its top ten account for 2.1%. The receptor comes from a woman aged 55-69 years with COVID-19, enrolled during active disease. Sequencing was performed on peripheral blood. The V call is TRBV5-5, the J call TRBJ1-2; D is unclear. The DNA for the CDR3 is TGTGCCAGCAGCTTGGATACGGGCGCGGGCGGCTACACCTTC. This sequence encodes CASSLDTGAGGYTF.